This TCR beta chain came from a study of OX40 agonist ivuxolimab in advanced cancers. Background on the study: Patients were dosed intravenously with ivuxolimab at 0.01 to 10 mg/kg every 2 weeks.

Exclusion applied to patients with autoimmune disease history or systemic immunosuppression. Losses at the gene ends were 5 bases for V and 6 bases for J; bases not matched to a gene: 6. CDR3 length: 14 residues. In germline, CDR1 is SEHNR, CDR2 FQNEAQ (reference sequence). Clones were read by immunoSEQ multiplex PCR, and TCRdb kept only the in-frame ones, dropping some. This table holds about 20,000 clones, approximately 83% found once. This chain joins TRBV7-9 and TRBJ2-7; 11 bases line up with TRBD1. Sequencing used CD4+ or CD8+ T cells sorted from blood, obtained in a trial of the OX40 agonist ivuxolimab. This clonotype was obtained from an adult with an advanced solid tumor such as melanoma, head and neck, liver or kidney cancer. Here the CDR3 DNA reads TGTGCCAGCAGCGCATCCGGGACAGGGGGCGAGCAGTACTTC. The encoded protein is CASSASGTGGEQYF.